The 22 T cell receptor beta chains in this list originate from one sample, sequenced in a study of blood T cell repertoires in COVID-19. Using immunoSEQ multiplex PCR, the repertoire was profiled, and TCRdb retains in-frame clones only, with some absent. The data hold roughly 14,000 clones, with 65% to 90% observed a single time. Input material: peripheral blood. All receptors come from a man aged 35 to 55 with active or convalescent COVID-19.

V is TRBV3-1 (or the pseudogene TRBV3-2) and J is TRBJ2-7, with TRBD1 matching over 8 bases. CDR3 length: 14 amino acids. Germline CDR1 reads LGHDT; CDR2 reads YNNKEL (reference sequence). Losses at the gene ends were 5 bases for V and 1 base for J; bases not matched to a gene: 4. CDR3 DNA: TGTGCCAGCAGCGGACAGGGAAGGTCCTACGAGCAGTACTTC. Amino acids: CASSGQGRSYEQYF.

The V gene is TRBV5-1, the J gene TRBJ1-2, with D perhaps TRBD1 (5 bases). The CDR3 loop spans 12 amino acids. The ends were cut back, 4 bases at V and 4 bases at J, with 8 bases in the middle. CDR1 is SGHRS, CDR2 YFSETQ, per germline. The CDR3 bases are TGCGCCAGCAGCCAAGACAGCTATGGCTACACCTTC. This translates into CASSQDSYGYTF.

The V and J genes are TRBV28 and TRBJ2-2; D not certain. CDR1 and CDR2 from the germline V gene are MDHEN and SYDVKM. V was clipped by 7 bases and J by 1 base, with 10 bases between them. The CDR3 is 14 residues long. The CDR3 protein is CASNPPGNTGELFF. CDR3 DNA sequence: TGTGCCAGCAACCCACCAGGGAACACCGGGGAGCTGTTTTTT. Complete variable domain (other parts from reference TRBV28 and TRBJ2-2): DVKVTQSSRYLVKRTGEKVFLECVQDMDHENMFWYRQDPGLGLRLIYFSYDVKMKEKGDIPEGYSVSREKKERFSLILESASTNQTSMYLCASNPPGNTGELFFGEGSRLTVL.

The chain combines TRBV29-1 with TRBJ2-7; TRBD1 agrees at 11 bases. Germline-derived CDR1 and CDR2 are SQVTM and ANQGSEA. CDR3 length: 15 amino acids. Trimming took 4 bases from V and 0 from J; bases not matched to a gene: 5. CDR3 residues: CSVVSDRGPSYEQYF. The CDR3, as DNA: TGCAGCGTTGTGTCGGACAGGGGGCCCTCCTACGAGCAGTACTTC.

The rearrangement links TRBV19 to TRBJ2-1; 12 bases fit TRBD2. After removal of 10 bases from V and 7 bases from J, the junction contained 8 bases not matched to a gene. The CDR3 length is 14 residues. The germline V gene encodes CDR1 LNHDA and CDR2 SQIVND (reference sequence). CDR3 sequence: CATLAGGLGNEQFF. In DNA, the CDR3 is TGTGCCACCCTAGCGGGGGGGCTCGGGAATGAGCAGTTCTTC.

The V and J genes are TRBV7-2 and TRBJ2-3; 11 positions match TRBD2. Germline assignment: CDR1 SGHTA and CDR2 FQGNSA. CDR3 size: 16 residues. V gave up 0 bases and J gave up 4 bases; unmatched junction bases: 3. DNA of the CDR3: TGTGCCAGCAGCTTAGCTAGCGGGAGGGCCCCAGATACGCAGTATTTT. The encoded protein is CASSLASGRAPDTQYF.

This clone has only a few counts. V gene TRBV12-3 or TRBV12-4 combines with J gene TRBJ2-2, with D unresolved. V lost 5 bases, J lost 7 bases, and 11 bases lay in between. CDR3 length: 13 residues. CDR3 residues: CASSPTGGGELFF. The CDR3 bases are TGTGCCAGCAGTCCGACTGGTGGCGGGGAGCTGTTTTTT.

The genes are TRBV2 and TRBJ2-4, with TRBD1 identical over 8 bases. J was trimmed by 0 bases and V by 5 bases; bases with no gene match: 9. Germline lookup yields CDR1 SNHLY and CDR2 FYNNEI. The CDR3 is made up of 17 amino acids. CDR3 coding DNA: TGTGCCAGCAGTCCCGGCCAGGGGGCAATAGCCAAAAACATTCAGTACTTC. Its translation is CASSPGQGAIAKNIQYF.

The chain recombines TRBV5-4 with TRBJ2-1; D not resolved. This CDR3 is 15 amino acids long. Trimming left V 4 bases short and J 6 bases short, with 17 bases between. Germline CDR1 SGHNT, CDR2 YYREEE (reference sequence). The CDR3 sequence: CASSPIRTMGNEQFF. The CDR3 region has the DNA TGTGCCAGCAGCCCAATTCGAACTATGGGCAATGAGCAGTTCTTC.

This sequence joins TRBV10-3 and TRBJ2-3; weak D call: TRBD1 (5 bases). Trimming took off 0 bases at V and 1 base at J, with 5 bases between the two ends. CDR3 length equals 14 residues. Germline V gene sequence: CDR1 ENHRY, CDR2 SYGVKD. Here the CDR3 DNA reads TGTGCCATCAGTGAGTCACAGGGCACAGATACGCAGTATTTT. Its protein product is CAISESQGTDTQYF.

Turning to this clone: Other nucleotide sequences in the sample specify the same CDR3. V gene TRBV9 combines with J gene TRBJ2-7; 8 nucleotides align to TRBD1. In germline, CDR1 is SGDLS, CDR2 YYNGEE. Trimming cost V 3 bases and J 10 bases; bases outside gene matches: 12. CDR3 length equals 14 residues. The CDR3 here is CASSANRGSGEQYF. The CDR3 DNA sequence: TGTGCCAGCAGCGCGAACAGGGGGTCCGGCGAACAGTACTTC.

The V gene is TRBV2, the J gene TRBJ1-5; 7 bases align to TRBD1. The V gene's germline CDR1 is SNHLY and CDR2 FYNNEI. CDR3 length: 15 residues. V shed 6 bases and J 0 bases; nucleotides not matched to a gene: 5. The CDR3 reads CASRTGTVSNQPQHF. The CDR3 DNA sequence: TGTGCCAGCAGGACGGGGACAGTTAGCAATCAGCCCCAGCATTTT.

The chain combines TRBV19 with TRBJ1-5; a weak D match, TRBD1 (5 bases). Germline CDR1 is LNHDA and CDR2 is SQIVND (reference sequence). The CDR3 sequence is 13 residues long. V lost 3 bases and J lost 4, with 7 bases in between. The CDR3, as DNA: TGTGCCAGTAGTATTGGGGGGAATCAGCCCCAGCATTTT. Protein product: CASSIGGNQPQHF.

The genes are TRBV5-1 and TRBJ2-1, with 7 bases matching TRBD1. After removal of 2 bases from V and 0 bases from J, the junction contained 2 bases not matched to a gene. The CDR3 runs 15 residues. Per the germline V gene, CDR1 is SGHRS and CDR2 is YFSETQ. In DNA form, the CDR3 reads TGCGCCAGCAGCTTAACAGGGGCCTCCTACAATGAGCAGTTCTTC. It specifies CASSLTGASYNEQFF.

This chain uses TRBV7-2 with TRBJ1-1; 7 nucleotides match TRBD1. Germline V gives CDR1 SGHTA, CDR2 FQGNSA. This CDR3 contains 15 residues. Trimming removed 3 bases from V and 1 base from J; junction bases left unmatched: 5. The CDR3 DNA reads TGTGCCAGCAGCTTCGACAGGGTGACGAACACTGAAGCTTTCTTT. This codes for CASSFDRVTNTEAFF.

V gene TRBV11-2 combines with J gene TRBJ1-6, with 7 bases matching TRBD1. The CDR3 length is 15 residues. CDR1 SGHAT and CDR2 FQNNGV come from the germline V gene. With V trimmed by 4 bases and J by 8 bases, 8 bases remained unmatched. The CDR3 loop reads CASSSDRAVDSPLHF. CDR3 DNA sequence: TGTGCCAGCAGCTCCGACAGGGCCGTGGATTCACCCCTCCACTTT.

The J gene is TRBJ1-4, the V gene TRBV4-2, with 10 bases identical to TRBD1. CDR3 size: 13 residues. Trimming removed 1 base from V and 17 bases from J; junction bases left unmatched: 7. CDR1 LGHNA and CDR2 YNFKEQ come from the germline V gene. CDR3 sequence reads: CASSQGDRGHLFF. As DNA, the CDR3 is TGTGCCAGCAGCCAAGGGGACAGGGGCCATCTTTTTTTT.

This clone was counted only a few times. The rearrangement uses TRBV3-1 (or the pseudogene TRBV3-2) and TRBJ1-1, with TRBD1 identical over 8 bases. The CDR3 has 13 amino acids. The junction had 2 bases not matched to a gene; V was cut back by 5 bases and J by 3 bases. Per germline, CDR1 LGHDT and CDR2 YNNKEL (reference sequence). CDR3 coding DNA: TGTGCCAGCAGCGAGACAGGGGACACTGAAGCTTTCTTT. Its protein product is CASSETGDTEAFF.

This clone has just one count. The CDR3 here is CASSSGWGEEQYF. The CDR3 DNA reads as TGTGCCAGCAGTTCAGGATGGGGAGAGGAGCAGTACTTC. The V and J genes are TRBV28 and TRBJ2-7; a weak D match, TRBD2 (5 bases). The CDR3 spans 13 residues. V was pared by 4 bases and J by 7 bases, with 14 bases between. Germline CDR1 reads MDHEN; CDR2 reads SYDVKM.

The CDR3 spells CASSIEGGNTIYF. CDR3 sequence (DNA): TGTGCCAGTAGTATCGAGGGAGGGAACACCATATATTTT. V is TRBV19 and J is TRBJ1-3; D remains unclear. The V and J ends lost 3 bases and 7 bases respectively, with 10 bases between them. The V gene's germline CDR1 is LNHDA and CDR2 SQIVND (reference sequence). The CDR3 has 13 residues.

The CDR3 bases are TGCGCCAGCAGCTCTCACCTTCTAGCGGGTAATTACAATGAGCAGTTCTTC. Translating it yields CASSSHLLAGNYNEQFF. V is TRBV5-1 and J is TRBJ2-1; TRBD2 matches 8 bases. CDR1 is SGHRS and CDR2 is YFSETQ in the germline V gene. The CDR3 spans 17 residues. V shed 3 bases, J shed 4 bases, and the junction held 12 bases outside the gene matches.

The gene calls are TRBV7-6 and TRBJ2-1; 7 bases line up with TRBD2. The CDR3 runs to 16 residues. Germline CDR1 and CDR2: SGHVS and FNYEAQ. V gave up 1 base and J gave up 0 bases; unmatched junction bases: 3. The CDR3 DNA sequence: TGTGCCAGCAGCTTAGAGCGGGGCAGCTCCTACAATGAGCAGTTCTTC. Translation: CASSLERGSSYNEQFF.